The TCR beta chain under discussion was sequenced for a study of PD-1 blockade in classical Hodgkin lymphoma (dated by TCRdb to about 2020). In terms of the full investigation: Nivolumab dosing was 3 mg/kg intravenously every 2 weeks, continuing until either disease progression or unacceptable toxicity. To define a peripheral blood immune signature of response to PD-1 blockade in classical Hodgkin lymphoma, the study combined TCR beta sequencing with CyTOF.

The CDR3, cysteine through phenylalanine, is 13 amino acids long. The CDR3 DNA has 39 bases and is translated from base 1. V is shortened by 1 base, J by 4 bases, and the region joining them spans 7 bases. Per the germline V gene, SGHDN is the CDR1 and FVKESK is the CDR2. Overall study results and their limits: The study covered only a single clinical trial cohort, and the causes of the repertoire differences, possibly disease activity or prior therapy, were still not defined. Baseline TCR diversity was reported as lower in newly diagnosed patients than in healthy donors, and lower still in relapsed/refractory patients. Trial patients with a complete response had baseline diversity similar to that of newly diagnosed patients, while partial responders and progressors had significantly lower diversity. Diversity was lower in patients who began nivolumab less than 1 year after ASCT, so these patients were left out of later analyses to avoid confounding by immune reconstitution. By C4D1, a significant rise was seen in CD4+ TCR diversity but not in CD8+ TCR diversity (p=0.0027 vs p=0.16), and the rise was most apparent among complete responders (p=0.02).

Genomic DNA was extracted with the Qiagen DNeasy kit from unsorted PBMCs and from negatively selected CD4+ and CD8+ fractions. Using primers that anneal to V and J segments, immunoSEQ multiplex PCR amplified the TCR beta CDR3 regions. A synthetic immune receptor repertoire was used to minimize amplification bias, and any residual bias was removed computationally once sequencing was done. As for the original processing: Repertoire diversity was quantified as the Shannon entropy index using custom Python scripts. The unsorted, CD4+ and CD8+ repertoires were each analyzed separately, with the exception of combined analyses, where CD4+ and CD8+ sequences were merged in silico. Clonal expansion was defined as at least a 2-fold frequency increase after treatment relative to C1D1, with a pseudocount of 0.5 for undetected baseline clones. Clones with 0 or 1 copy at C1D1 were defined as singleton clones, while clones with 2 or more copies were defined as non-singleton clones. Clones expanded in unsorted samples were assigned a CD4+, CD8+ or unknown annotation through matching of protein sequences in sorted samples from the same patient. Wilcoxon tests were applied to paired samples to test diversity changes from C1D1 to C4D1. As stored in TCRdb, this immuneACCESS dataset retains in-frame rearrangements with V and J assigned. A fraction of the clones does not appear; measured against another copy, unresolved V genes explain less than half of the discrepancy, and the remainder lacks a known reason. V, J and clone size reflect that table, while D and trimming were determined from the DNA. The sample contains 95,000 or so clones, over 70% of them found a single time. 12% of the sample is in the top ten clones.

Per the publication, the time point label means: cycle 1 day 1 (C1D1), immediately before nivolumab initiation. Every trial patient had relapsed following autologous stem cell transplantation, and prior brentuximab vedotin exposure was what differed among cohorts A, B and C. The trial cohort comprised 56 patients with relapsed/refractory classical Hodgkin lymphoma whose best overall responses were complete response, partial response or progressive disease. Trial patients were treated with single-agent nivolumab in the multi-cohort phase II CheckMate 205 trial. Best overall response was determined by an independent review committee according to the 2007 International Working Group response criteria. Trial PBMCs were collected just before the start of nivolumab (C1D1) and during therapy at cycle 2 day 1 and cycle 4 day 1. Peripheral blood was collected in 8 mL Vacutainer Cell Preparation Tubes, from which PBMCs were isolated by centrifugation and then cryopreserved.

Comments on this clone: Its cognate antigen has yet to be identified. No clone much larger than this one lies a single base away; base qualities are absent. The sample has other DNA sequences that encode this CDR3 too.

The receptor chain draws on TRBV14 and TRBJ1-2; the D gene identity is not certain. This clonotype originated in a human donor with classical Hodgkin lymphoma. Specimen: peripheral blood mononuclear cells (PBMCs), collected at baseline. In nucleotides, the sequence is TGTGCCAGCAGCCAAGGGACGTCCTATGGCTACACCTTC. Translation gives CASSQGTSYGYTF.